This T cell receptor beta chain was obtained from a study of T cell responses to AZD1222 COVID-19 vaccine. This clone was found once. Profiled with immunoSEQ multiplex PCR; TCRdb holds only in-frame clones, not every one. Seen here are 130,000 to 150,000 clones, about nine tenths observed once, and the top ten hold about 14%. This CDR3 contains 13 residues. The V gene lost 5 bases and the J gene lost 7 bases, with 14 bases spanning the gap. The sample here was peripheral blood, taken on day 0 of AZD1222 vaccination. The receptor was derived from an adult in good health. J is TRBJ1-2 and V is TRBV12-3 or TRBV12-4; the D is unclear. The CDR3 protein is CASSVELPVGYTF. The CDR3 DNA reads as TGTGCCAGCAGTGTGGAACTCCCCGTTGGCTACACCTTC.